This T cell receptor (beta chain) was retrieved from a study of T cell clonality in common variable immunodeficiency. The study's findings and limits: Compared with controls, CVID subjects had fewer shared TCRbeta clones.

The CDR3 is 14 residues long. The germline gives CDR1 SGDLS, CDR2 YYNGEE. J lost 2 bases, V lost 7 bases, and 5 bases had no gene match. This clone was counted many times. Its cognate antigen is unknown. The CDR3 end lies 3 residues beyond the end of the read and is filled in from the germline J gene. The assay was immunoSEQ multiplex PCR, and TCRdb's table has in-frame clones only and misses some. Observed in the sample are around 50,000 clones, none of them singletons. This clonotype was obtained from a person aged 18 to 70 in good health. The sample consisted of peripheral blood mononuclear cells. The chain is built from TRBV9 and TRBJ2-2; 7 bases align to TRBD1. The part of the CDR3 DNA that was read is TGTGCCAGCCACCGGGACAGCAACACCGGGGAG. It specifies CASHRDSNTGE. The full CDR3 protein is CASHRDSNTGELFF.